A selection of T cell receptor beta chains follows, all from one sample in a study of T-cell memory formation after mild COVID-19. Via MiXCR, TCRdb re-called the 5' RACE reads, giving one row per CDR3 protein. The sample carries a few hundred thousand distinct CDR3 sequences, over 8.5% recorded once. Source material: PBMCs or a T cell subset sorted from them (not recorded which). These receptors were taken from a young man who had mild COVID-19 (a few samples of this study predate the infection). Cell type and time point are not known. Each CDR3 is given without its conserved first and last residue. A D gene is named only where the DNA matches it firmly. Some rows mark clone size as missing; the rest say once, few, many or name a class of expanded clone.

abundance	v_gene	j_gene	d_gene	CDR3aa
many	TRBV5-1	TRBJ2-3	TRBD1	ASSGGQAYTQY
many	TRBV5-6	TRBJ2-1	NA	ASSFPGGFASPYNEQF
NA	TRBV6-2/TRBV6-3	TRBJ1-5	NA	ASSYSFRESKPQH
few	TRBV18	TRBJ1-6	NA	ASSPRTPGSNSPLH
few	TRBV7-2	TRBJ1-5	TRBD1	ASSLEGGQNNQPQH
few	TRBV5-4	TRBJ2-5	NA	ASSRTTRRGETQY
NA	TRBV18	TRBJ2-7	NA	ASSPPGRRIYEQY
NA	TRBV3-1	TRBJ1-5	NA	ASSQGDTNQPQH
many	TRBV4-3	TRBJ1-2	NA	ASSQVGGINYGYT
few	TRBV27	TRBJ2-7	NA	ASSLSMGQIHYEQY